The 31 T cell receptor beta chains presented below share a single source sample, sequenced in a study of regulatory T cells in long-lasting Graves disease. The TCR beta library used iRepertoire HTBI primers with Arm-PCR amplification of CDR3. TCRdb fed the multiplex PCR reads into MiXCR, producing one record per CDR3 protein. The data show 350,000 to 500,000 distinct CDR3 sequences, around a fifth seen once. Time point meaning: persistent/refractory GD, antithyroid drugs over 5 years with positive TRAb. From PBMCs, RNA was extracted and then used to make the TCR library. Specimen: peripheral blood mononuclear cells (PBMCs), collected when the disease was refractory, from a patient treated with antithyroid drugs. These receptors were taken from a female donor with Graves disease.

The genes are TRBV20-1 and TRBJ2-3; 8 positions match TRBD2. The germline V gene encodes CDR1 DFQATT and CDR2 SNEGSKA (reference sequence). The CDR3 runs 16 residues. The junction had 5 bases not matched to a gene; V was cut back by 0 bases and J by 0 bases. The CDR3 protein is CSARDGGRYSTDTQYF. As DNA, the CDR3 is TGCAGTGCTAGAGACGGCGGGAGGTATAGCACAGATACGCAGTATTTT.

The chain joins TRBV19 to TRBJ2-1; 7 bases match TRBD1. There are 15 residues in the CDR3. The J segment lost 5 bases and the V segment lost 3 bases, leaving 7 bases of the junction unmatched. The V gene's germline CDR1 is LNHDA and CDR2 SQIVND (reference sequence). In DNA, the CDR3 is TGTGCCAGTAGTATTCCGCAGGGGGTAAACAATGAGCAGTTCTTC. It encodes CASSIPQGVNNEQFF.

There are a few counts of this clonotype. This sequence joins TRBV27 and TRBJ2-2; a weak D match, TRBD2 (5 bases). V lost 4 bases, J lost 6 bases, and 12 bases lay in between. The CDR3 length is 14 residues. Germline V gene data show CDR1 as MNHEY and CDR2 as SMNVEV (reference sequence). As DNA, the CDR3 is TGTGCCAGCAGTTCATACTCTAGCTCCGGGGAGCTGTTTTTT. Translating gives CASSSYSSSGELFF.

This clonotype was seen more than once but under ten times. The V call is TRBV5-1, the J call TRBJ1-2, with 8 bases aligning to TRBD1. The CDR3 spans 19 residues. Trimming at V came to 0 bases and at J to 1 base, leaving 14 bases not matched to a gene. Germline V gives CDR1 SGHRS, CDR2 YFSETQ. The CDR3 is CASSLGKSGQGLINYGYTF. The CDR3 DNA follows: TGCGCCAGCAGCTTGGGGAAATCCGGACAGGGCCTTATTAACTATGGCTACACCTTC.

This clonotype was detected ten times or more. The rearrangement joins TRBV27 to TRBJ1-2; 7 bases are shared with TRBD1. Unmatched junction bases numbered 7, after V lost 6 bases and J lost 3 bases. The CDR3 has 14 amino acids. CDR1 and CDR2 from the germline V gene are MNHEY and SMNVEV (reference sequence). CDR3 sequence reads: CASSRDRGYYGYTF. The CDR3, as DNA: TGTGCCAGCAGCCGGGACAGAGGCTACTATGGCTACACCTTC.

The gene calls are TRBV18 and TRBJ1-1, with a weak D call TRBD1 (5 bases). CDR3 length: 16 amino acids. Germline V lookup: CDR1 KGHSH, CDR2 LQKENI. The ends were cut back, 1 base at V and 4 bases at J, with 16 bases in the middle. CDR3 loop: CASSPLIAGPGTEAFF. CDR3 nucleotide sequence: TGTGCCAGCTCACCACTAATCGCAGGGCCTGGCACTGAAGCTTTCTTT.

The chain is built from TRBV20-1 and TRBJ2-5; 8 bases are a match to TRBD2. This CDR3 comprises 15 residues. CDR1 and CDR2 (germline): DFQATT, SNEGSKA (reference sequence). With 5 bases clipped from V and 2 bases from J, the junction kept 10 bases outside the gene matches. CDR3 sequence reads: CSAALAGGYQETQYF. The CDR3 DNA follows: TGCAGTGCTGCCCTTGCGGGAGGTTATCAAGAGACCCAGTACTTC.

As DNA, the CDR3 is TGTGCCTGGAGTGTATGGGGGGAAGGAGAGCCCCAGCATTTT. Translating it yields CAWSVWGEGEPQHF. The chain links TRBV30 to TRBJ1-5, with D possibly being TRBD1 (5 bases). CDR1 GTSNPN and CDR2 SVGIG come from the germline V gene (reference sequence). The ends were cut back, 0 bases at V and 8 bases at J, with 14 bases in the middle. CDR3 size: 14 residues.

The sample holds many counts of this clonotype. The genes are TRBV2 and TRBJ1-5; 9 bases match TRBD1. The germline V gene encodes CDR1 SNHLY and CDR2 FYNNEI. V lost 6 bases, J lost 6 bases, and 6 bases stayed unmatched. The CDR3 has 14 residues. CDR3 DNA sequence: TGTGCCAGCAGACAGGGGGCCTTAGGTCAGCCCCAGCATTTT. It is translated as CASRQGALGQPQHF.

This clonotype was counted only a few times. The chain links TRBV20-1 to TRBJ1-1; D is uncertain. Trimming removed 3 bases from V and 4 bases from J, with 18 bases in between. Per the germline V gene, CDR1 is DFQATT and CDR2 is SNEGSKA (reference sequence). The CDR3 loop spans 15 amino acids. CDR3 nucleotides: TGCAGTGCTAGGGTACGGCGGATAGGTAGCACTGAAGCTTTCTTT. Amino acids: CSARVRRIGSTEAFF.

J is TRBJ2-1 and V is TRBV28; D may be TRBD2 (6 bases). With 2 bases removed from V and 9 bases from J, the gap between germline ends came to 14 bases. The CDR3 spans 14 residues. Germline values: CDR1 MDHEN, CDR2 SYDVKM. The CDR3 protein is CASSLGERVGEQFF. CDR3 DNA sequence: TGTGCCAGCAGTTTAGGGGAGCGGGTTGGTGAGCAGTTCTTC.

This clonotype was seen ten or more times. The rearrangement uses TRBV28 and TRBJ2-7, with TRBD1 as a possible D gene (5 bases). V shed 2 bases and J shed 3 bases, with 11 bases lying between them. This CDR3 comprises 14 residues. In germline, CDR1 is MDHEN, CDR2 SYDVKM. CDR3 coding DNA: TGTGCCAGCAGTTTACAGGGTGGTAACTACGAGCAGTACTTC. It translates to CASSLQGGNYEQYF.

This clonotype was found a few times. This rearrangement joins TRBV10-3 to TRBJ2-1; weak D call: TRBD2 (6 bases). Germline values: CDR1 ENHRY, CDR2 SYGVKD. The CDR3 spans 14 residues. V lost 11 bases to trimming and J lost 0 bases, with 14 bases between them. The CDR3 loop is CASSREHSYNEQFF. In DNA form, the CDR3 reads TGTGCCTCCTCCCGGGAGCACTCCTACAATGAGCAGTTCTTC.

This clonotype was seen once. A much larger clone differs by one base, so this may be a read error. The CDR3 nucleotides read TGTGCCAGCAGGACAGGGGTTTCTGCCGGGGAGCTGCTTTTT. Amino acid sequence: CASRTGVSAGELLF. The chain employs TRBV9 and TRBJ2-2; TRBD1 matches 8 bases. The CDR3 loop spans 14 amino acids. CDR1 and CDR2 (germline): SGDLS, YYNGEE.

To note about this clonotype: With a far larger clone one base away, a read error is the likely cause. CDR3 nucleotide sequence: TGTGCCAGCAGTCTCTCTAGCGGCCAAGAGATCCAGTACTTC. This sequence encodes CASSLSSGQEIQYF. V and J are TRBV28 and TRBJ2-5; TRBD2 matches at 7 bases. The CDR3 is 14 amino acids. Germline lookup yields CDR1 MDHEN and CDR2 SYDVKM.

The chain employs TRBV2 and TRBJ1-5; TRBD1 aligns across 7 bases. Germline V gives CDR1 SNHLY, CDR2 FYNNEI. The CDR3 has 13 amino acids. Trimming removed 8 bases from V and 7 bases from J; junction bases left unmatched: 8. CDR3: CASGRDSGQPQHF. In nucleotides, the CDR3 is TGTGCCAGCGGACGGGACAGCGGACAGCCCCAGCATTTT.

The genes are TRBV20-1 and TRBJ1-1; D gene unclear. CDR3 length: 10 residues. Germline CDR1 and CDR2: DFQATT and SNEGSKA (reference sequence). The V and J ends lost 1 base and 6 bases respectively, with 3 bases between them. CDR3 bases: TGCAGTGCTAGAGGGCCTGAAGCTTTCTTT. The encoded protein is CSARGPEAFF.

This clonotype was seen a few times. V usage is TRBV6-2 or TRBV6-3 and J usage is TRBJ2-4, with a possible D match to TRBD1 (6 bases). CDR1 is MNHEY, CDR2 SVGEGT, per germline. The CDR3 extends over 11 amino acids. With 5 bases removed from V and 16 bases from J, the gap between germline ends came to 15 bases. DNA for the CDR3: TGTGCCAGCAGTCGCCGGGACACCCGTTACTTC. It yields the protein CASSRRDTRYF.

V gene TRBV3-1 combines with J gene TRBJ2-1; either TRBD1 or TRBD2 may supply D (5 bases each). V dropped 1 base and J dropped 3 bases, with 10 bases sitting between them. Germline loops: CDR1 LGHDT, CDR2 YNNKEL (reference sequence). The CDR3 is made up of 15 amino acids. CDR3 residues: CASSQVLGGYNEQFF. CDR3 DNA sequence: TGTGCCAGCAGCCAAGTCCTTGGGGGCTACAATGAGCAGTTCTTC.

There are a few counts of this clonotype. It may be a read error: a sequence one base away is much more abundant. The genes are TRBV10-3 and TRBJ1-1; possible D gene TRBD1, 5 bases. The germline V gene has CDR1 ENHRY and CDR2 SYGVKD. The CDR3 sequence is 13 residues long. The CDR3 loop reads CAITGGKNAEAFF. The DNA of the CDR3 is TGTGCCATCACTGGGGGTAAGAACGCTGAAGCTTTCTTT.

Many counts were recorded for this clonotype. The gene calls are TRBV12-3 or TRBV12-4 and TRBJ2-5; TRBD2 aligns across 13 bases. V trimming: 6 bases; J trimming: 4 bases; junction bases outside the gene matches: 8. CDR3 length equals 16 residues. CDR3 bases: TGTGCCAGCAGGTGGACTAGCGGGAGCGGAGGAGAGACCCAGTACTTC. It is translated as CASRWTSGSGGETQYF.

The sample holds many counts of this clonotype. The DNA for the CDR3 is TGTGCCAGCAGTGTAATGCTAAACACTGAAGCTTTCTTT. Protein sequence: CASSVMLNTEAFF. The chain employs TRBV6-1 and TRBJ1-1, with D hard to call. The germline V gene has CDR1 MNHNS and CDR2 SASEGT. Trimming removed 4 bases at V and 2 bases at J, with 8 bases between. The CDR3 runs to 13 residues.

This clonotype came up many times. The chain uses TRBV13 and TRBJ2-5; 13 bases line up with TRBD2. V lost 0 bases and J lost 4; bases outside the gene matches: 2. Germline values: CDR1 PRHDT, CDR2 FYEKMQ (reference sequence). This CDR3 comprises 16 residues. The CDR3 DNA sequence: TGTGCCAGCAGCTTAGGAGGACTAGCGGGAGTAGAGACCCAGTACTTC. Its protein is CASSLGGLAGVETQYF.

This clonotype showed up many times. The chain combines TRBV28 with TRBJ1-3; maybe TRBD1 (5 bases). The V end was cut by 4 bases, the J end by 0 bases, with 7 bases between. The germline V gene encodes CDR1 MDHEN and CDR2 SYDVKM. This CDR3 comprises 14 residues. The CDR3 DNA reads TGTGCCAGCAGTTCCGGGGGCTCTGGAAACACCATATATTTT. Translation: CASSSGGSGNTIYF.

A note on this clonotype: A clone one base away is much larger, so this may be a read error. V is TRBV6-2 or TRBV6-3 and J is TRBJ2-7, with D hard to call. Between the trimmed V and J ends, which lost 4 bases and 4 bases, there was a span of 14 bases. From germline, CDR1 is MNHEY and CDR2 SVGEGT. The CDR3 has 14 residues. The DNA of the CDR3 is TGTGCCAGCAGTTGCTCGACCCCCCCTTACGAGCAGTACTTC. It codes for CASSCSTPPYEQYF.

This clonotype was recorded at least ten times. The J gene is TRBJ1-2, the V gene TRBV27; the D gene is possibly TRBD1 (6 bases). V was shortened by 3 bases and J by 4 bases, with 9 bases between the two germline ends. The length of the CDR3 is 13 residues. Germline assignment: CDR1 MNHEY and CDR2 SMNVEV (reference sequence). Written as DNA, the CDR3 is TGTGCCAGCAGTTTTACGGACAGCTATGGCTACACCTTC. Amino acids: CASSFTDSYGYTF.

At least ten counts were recorded for this clonotype. The CDR3 coding sequence is TGTGCCAGCAGCTTAACCCCGACAGAGCTTAACTATGGCTACACCTTC. Translation gives CASSLTPTELNYGYTF. The chain uses TRBV7-2 and TRBJ1-2, with D tentatively TRBD1 (5 bases). The CDR3 has 16 amino acids. Germline CDR1 reads SGHTA; CDR2 reads FQGNSA. V lost 2 bases and J 1 base, leaving 14 bases between the germline ends.

This chain joins TRBV3-1 and TRBJ2-2; D gene uncertain. This CDR3 spans 12 amino acids. Germline CDR1 and CDR2: LGHDT and YNNKEL (reference sequence). V shed 3 bases and J shed 5 bases, with 4 bases lying between them. This CDR3 reads CASSQSTGELFF. CDR3 bases: TGTGCCAGCAGCCAGTCAACCGGGGAGCTGTTTTTT. The complete variable domain, with remaining parts taken from reference TRBV3-1 and TRBJ2-2, reads DTAVSQTPKYLVTQMGNDKSIKCEQNLGHDTMYWYKQDSKKFLKIMFSYNNKELIINETVPNRFSPKSPDKAHLNLHINSLELGDSAVYFCASSQSTGELFFGEGSRLTVL.

This clonotype was picked up many times. V gene TRBV7-2 combines with J gene TRBJ2-2; no firm D call. The CDR3 consists of 13 residues. V lost 3 bases to trimming and J lost 0 bases, with 2 bases between them. The germline V gene has CDR1 SGHTA and CDR2 FQGNSA. CDR3 sequence reads: CASSFPNTGELFF. CDR3 DNA: TGTGCCAGCAGCTTTCCGAACACCGGGGAGCTGTTTTTT. Drawing the rest from reference TRBV7-2 and TRBJ2-2, the complete variable domain is GAGVSQSPSNKVTEKGKDVELRCDPISGHTALYWYRQSLGQGLEFLIYFQGNSAPDKSGLPSDRFSAERTGGSVSTLTIQRTQQEDSAVYLCASSFPNTGELFFGEGSRLTVL.

The chain combines TRBV2 with TRBJ2-3; 13 bases line up with TRBD2. This CDR3 contains 16 residues. The germline CDR1 and CDR2 sequences are SNHLY and FYNNEI. Unmatched junction bases numbered 5, after V lost 4 bases and J lost 4 bases. CDR3 amino acids: CASSAGTSGTADTQYF. The CDR3 DNA sequence: TGTGCCAGCAGTGCCGGGACTAGCGGGACAGCAGATACGCAGTATTTT.

This clonotype was counted at least ten times. V usage is TRBV6-1 and J usage is TRBJ2-7; maybe TRBD1 (6 bases). Trimming left V 1 base short and J 2 bases short, with 9 bases between. The length of the CDR3 is 14 residues. Germline values: CDR1 MNHNS, CDR2 SASEGT. In DNA form, the CDR3 reads TGTGCCAGCAGTGAAGTAACAGGGACCTACGAGCAGTACTTC. Protein product: CASSEVTGTYEQYF.